The text below deals with one T cell receptor beta chain. Antigen: not known. The repertoire was sequenced with immunoSEQ multiplex PCR; TCRdb's copy has only in-frame clones and lacks some. This repertoire shows roughly 190,000 clones, around 92% found once; its top ten account for approximately 1.3%. These data belong to a study of T cell responses to AZD1222 COVID-19 vaccine. Across the study: Second-dose intervals near 4 or 12 weeks were combined. Study results and caveats: The number of AZD1222 recipients seropositive at baseline was only 6 or 7. Regions left unmutated in variants are reportedly the target of nearly half of spike-specific TCRs.

Germline V gene lookup returns CDR1 MNHEY and CDR2 SVGAGI. The CDR3 extends over 13 amino acids. Trimming left V 2 bases short and J 8 bases short, with 12 bases between. The material sequenced was peripheral blood, taken on day 0 of AZD1222 vaccination. The sequence derives from an adult in good health. The chain employs TRBV6-5 and TRBJ1-2, with D hard to call. Here the CDR3 reads CASSYNVVSGYTF. The CDR3 coding sequence is TGTGCCAGCAGTTACAACGTCGTCTCCGGCTACACCTTC.